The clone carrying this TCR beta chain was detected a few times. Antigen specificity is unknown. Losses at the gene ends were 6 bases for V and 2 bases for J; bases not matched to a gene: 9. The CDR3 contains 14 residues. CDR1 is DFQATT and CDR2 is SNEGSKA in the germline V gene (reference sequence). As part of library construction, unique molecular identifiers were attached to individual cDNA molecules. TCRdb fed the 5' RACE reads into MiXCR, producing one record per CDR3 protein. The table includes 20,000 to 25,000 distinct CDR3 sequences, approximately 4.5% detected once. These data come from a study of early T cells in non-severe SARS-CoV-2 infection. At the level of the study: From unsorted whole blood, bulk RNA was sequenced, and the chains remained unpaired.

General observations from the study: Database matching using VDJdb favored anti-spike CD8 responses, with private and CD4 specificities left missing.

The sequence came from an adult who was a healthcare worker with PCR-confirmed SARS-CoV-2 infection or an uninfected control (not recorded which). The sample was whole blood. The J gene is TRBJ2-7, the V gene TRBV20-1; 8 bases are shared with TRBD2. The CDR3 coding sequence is TGCAGTGCACCCGGGCTAGCGGGCGCCTACGAGCAGTACTTC. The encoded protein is CSAPGLAGAYEQYF.